This T cell receptor (beta chain) emerged from a study of siplizumab effects on memory and regulatory T cells. Study-wide results and caveats: Many proliferating CD4+ or CD8+ clones remained unclassified. Roughly 75-96% of them could not be assigned either a naive or a memory phenotype. Reactions containing siplizumab showed mappable alloreactive CD4+ clones averaging approximately 73% Treg-derived, versus 25% to 30% in controls.

Some clones are missing from TCRdb's copy, which holds only in-frame ones; the method was immunoSEQ multiplex PCR. The sample contains about 91,000 clones, roughly 96% of which appear only once. Using three donor pairs, the authors sequenced unstimulated naive, memory, effector memory and TEMRA subsets. V was clipped by 0 bases and J by 1 base, with 7 bases between them. Germline loops: CDR1 SGDLS, CDR2 YYNGEE. CDR3 size: 14 residues. Details on this clone: The antigen remains unidentified.

The receptor comes from a human donor in good health. This chain connects TRBV9 to TRBJ2-5; tentative D call: TRBD2 (6 bases). The sample was naive CD4+ T cells sorted from blood. The DNA for the CDR3 is TGTGCCAGCAGCGTAGGGACTATCCAAGAGACCCAGTACTTC. Translating gives CASSVGTIQETQYF.